This is a list of T cell receptor beta chains from one sample in a study of cytomegalovirus exposure and HLA in healthy donors. Sequencing used immunoSEQ multiplex PCR; TCRdb keeps in-frame clones, though not all of them. The data contain about 140,000 clones, about two thirds of them singletons. The material sequenced was PBMCs. These receptor sequences come from a woman between 35 and 50 years old in good health and CMV-seronegative. CDR3s include the opening cysteine and the closing phenylalanine or tryptophan. A D gene is named only where the DNA matches it firmly. Not all rows give a size; the values are once, few, many and, for expanded clones, a class.

V gene,D gene,J gene,clone size,CDR3 DNA,CDR3 protein
TRBV9,TRBD2,TRBJ2-1,.,TGTGCCAGCAGCGTAGGGGGGGGAGGGAACAATGAGCAGTTCTTC,CASSVGGGGNNEQFF
TRBV11-3,TRBD1,TRBJ2-3,.,TGTGCCAGCAGCATCGGACAGGGTTCAGATACGCAGTATTTT,CASSIGQGSDTQYF
TRBV9,.,TRBJ1-6,few,TGTGCCAGCACCCTCCGGGGGACGGATTCACCCCTCCACTTT,CASTLRGTDSPLHF
TRBV21-1,.,TRBJ1-1,.,TGTGCCAGCGGAGGACAGGGCCCTGAAGCTTTCTTT,CASGGQGPEAFF
TRBV5-4,.,TRBJ2-5,.,TGTGCCAGCAGCACAGACAGAGAGACCCAGTACTTC,CASSTDRETQYF
TRBV5-1,TRBD1,TRBJ2-6,.,TGCGCCAGCAGCTTGAGGGGACAGGGGGAAGTCCTGACTTTC,CASSLRGQGEVLTF
TRBV4-1,.,TRBJ2-3,.,TGCGCCAGCAGCCCCAGGCAGTGGGGGGTTAGCACAGATACGCAGTATTTT,CASSPRQWGVSTDTQYF
TRBV2,.,TRBJ2-5,.,TGTGCCAGCAGTGAAGCCCTGCTGGGGGCGCCGGCCCAAGAGACCCAGTACTTC,CASSEALLGAPAQETQYF
TRBV18,TRBD1,TRBJ1-2,.,TGTGCCAGCTCACCACTTACAGGACAGGGGGCGAATGGCTACACCTTC,CASSPLTGQGANGYTF
TRBV10-1,.,TRBJ1-1,.,TGCGCCAGCAGTCGCAGGGAGAACACTGAAGCTTTCTTT,CASSRRENTEAFF
TRBV15,TRBD1,TRBJ1-3,.,TGTGCCACCAGCAAGGAGGCAGGGGGCATAAACACCATATATTTT,CATSKEAGGINTIYF
TRBV28,.,TRBJ1-2,few,TGTGCCAGCAGTTTCAGGGGCACCTATGGCTACACCTTC,CASSFRGTYGYTF
TRBV4-3,.,TRBJ1-6,few,TGCGCCAGCAGCCAAGATACCCAGGACCGGGGTCCCCTCCACTTT,CASSQDTQDRGPLHF
TRBV15,.,TRBJ1-2,.,TGTGCCACCAGCAGACGACGAGAAAGCGCGAGGGGCTACACCTTC,CATSRRRESARGYTF
TRBV7-3,TRBD2,TRBJ2-7,.,TGTGCCAGCAGCTTAGGGGGGGGATCCTACGAGCAGTACTTC,CASSLGGGSYEQYF
TRBV25-1,.,TRBJ2-3,few,TGTGCCAGCAGGAGGGGGACAGATACGCAGTATTTT,CASRRGTDTQYF
TRBV7-9,.,TRBJ1-1,once,TGTGCCAGCAGCTACAGTGACACTGAAGCTTTCTTT,CASSYSDTEAFF
TRBV5-4,TRBD1,TRBJ1-2,.,TGTGCCAGCAGCTTGCCGCTGACAGGGAAGGATGGCTACACCTTC,CASSLPLTGKDGYTF
TRBV30,TRBD1,TRBJ1-2,.,TGTGCCTGGGGACACAGGGGTGTTGGCTACACCTTC,CAWGHRGVGYTF
TRBV28,TRBD2,TRBJ2-2,.,TGTGCCAGCAGTTTAAGCGGGGGGGACGCCGGGGAGCTGTTTTTT,CASSLSGGDAGELFF
TRBV9,.,TRBJ1-4,.,TGTGCCAGCAGCGTAGGGGGAGCAACTAATGAAAAACTGTTTTTT,CASSVGGATNEKLFF
TRBV15,TRBD1,TRBJ2-3,few,TGTGCCACCAGCAAGGGACAGGGGACGCAGTATTTT,CATSKGQGTQYF
TRBV10-3,TRBD1,TRBJ1-5,few,TGTGCCACGCGGGACAGGGGGCGAAGCAATCAGCCCCAGCATTTT,CATRDRGRSNQPQHF
TRBV5-1,TRBD2,TRBJ2-3,.,TGCGCCAGCAGCTGGGGGACTAGCGGCAGGGATACGCAGTATTTT,CASSWGTSGRDTQYF
TRBV28,.,TRBJ2-3,.,TGTGCCAGCAGTTTAGAGGGATACGATACGCAGTATTTT,CASSLEGYDTQYF
TRBV28,.,TRBJ1-5,.,TGTGCCAGCAAGGGGGAGTATGAGTATATCAATCAGCCCCAGCATTTT,CASKGEYEYINQPQHF
TRBV27,.,TRBJ2-3,few,TGTGCCAGCTCAAGACTCGGCACAGATACGCAGTATTTT,CASSRLGTDTQYF
TRBV5-4,.,TRBJ1-5,.,TGTGCCAGCAGCTTCGAGAGGAATCAGCCCCAGCATTTT,CASSFERNQPQHF
TRBV6-1,.,TRBJ1-1,few,TGTGCCAGCAGTGACAGGGATAACACTGAAGCTTTCTTT,CASSDRDNTEAFF
TRBV4-1,.,TRBJ2-6,.,TGCGCCAGCAGCCAAGATCACCCTGGGCGCTCTGGGGCCAACGTCCTGACTTTC,CASSQDHPGRSGANVLTF
TRBV28,TRBD1,TRBJ2-1,once,TGTGCCAGCATCTCCCCGACAGGGGTTCTAAATGAGCAGTTCTTC,CASISPTGVLNEQFF
TRBV11-2,.,TRBJ2-5,.,TGTGCCAGCAGCTTAGATAGTAGAGGGGAGACCCAGTACTTC,CASSLDSRGETQYF
TRBV5-1,TRBD1,TRBJ2-3,.,TGCGCCAGCAGCCCTGGGACAGGGGGCACAGATACGCAGTATTTT,CASSPGTGGTDTQYF
TRBV19,TRBD1,TRBJ2-7,.,TGTGCCAGTAGTATCCTTGGACAGGGAAGCTCCTACGAGCAGTACTTC,CASSILGQGSSYEQYF
TRBV28,.,TRBJ1-6,.,TGTGCCAGCAGTCCCCCCTCTTCAGGGAGGGTTACTTCACCCCTCCACTTT,CASSPPSSGRVTSPLHF
TRBV30,TRBD2,TRBJ2-3,few,TGTGCCTATCAGTTCGGGCGGGGGAAAACAGATACGCAGTATTTT,CAYQFGRGKTDTQYF
TRBV2,.,TRBJ1-2,.,TGTGCCAGCAGTCCGGGTACAGGGAACTATGGCTGCACCTTC,CASSPGTGNYGCTF
TRBV2,TRBD2,TRBJ2-5,.,TGTGCCAGCAGCGATACTAGCGGGGGGGCCCCAGAGACCCAGTACTTC,CASSDTSGGAPETQYF
TRBV15,TRBD2,TRBJ2-1,.,TGTGCCACGGGCGGGACTAGCGTAGGCAATGAGCAGTTCTTC,CATGGTSVGNEQFF
TRBV5-1,TRBD1,TRBJ2-7,.,TGCGCCAGCAGCTTGGAAGGGGGCCGGAGCGAGCAGTACTTC,CASSLEGGRSEQYF
TRBV4-2,TRBD2,TRBJ2-3,few,TGTGCCAGCAGAAGCGGGGGGGCCGCAGATACGCAGTATTTT,CASRSGGAADTQYF
TRBV5-1,.,TRBJ1-1,few,TGCGCCAGCAGCTTGGATAGTGAAGCTTTCTTT,CASSLDSEAFF
TRBV9,TRBD2,TRBJ2-1,.,TGTGCCAGCAGCGTAGGAACGGGGGGGTCCAGATACAATGAGCAGTTCTTC,CASSVGTGGSRYNEQFF
TRBV30,TRBD2,TRBJ2-1,.,TGTGCCTGGTCTGGACTAGCGGACAATGAGCAGTTCTTC,CAWSGLADNEQFF
TRBV5-4,.,TRBJ1-1,.,TGTGCCAGCAGCTTCACTCATCGGGAGTTTGAAGCTTTCTTT,CASSFTHREFEAFF
TRBV20-1,.,TRBJ1-4,.,TGCAGTGCTAGAGCGAACAGGGAACTGTTTTTT,CSARANRELFF
TRBV7-2,.,TRBJ1-5,once,TGTGCCAGCAGCCCGGAGGCATGGCAGCCCCAGCATTTT,CASSPEAWQPQHF
TRBV11-1,.,TRBJ1-1,.,TGTGCCAGCAGCCCGGTCCGGGACAAAGCCACTGAAGCTTTCTTT,CASSPVRDKATEAFF
TRBV5-1,.,TRBJ1-2,.,TGCGCCAGCAGCTCCGGACAGCCGGCCCCCTATGGCTACACCTTC,CASSSGQPAPYGYTF
TRBV2,.,TRBJ2-5,.,TGTGCCAGCAGTGCATTGACAGGACAAGAGACCCAGTACTTC,CASSALTGQETQYF
TRBV19,.,TRBJ1-4,.,TGTGCCAGTAGTACAGGGAAGGTCGGGGAAAAACTGTTTTTT,CASSTGKVGEKLFF
TRBV5-4,.,TRBJ1-4,.,TGTGCCAGCAGCTACGGACAGAGAGCAACTAATGAAAAACTGTTTTTT,CASSYGQRATNEKLFF
TRBV27,.,TRBJ1-4,.,TGTGCCAGCAGCCAAATCGCCGGGGGGCTGGGGTGGGCAACTAATGAAAAACTGTTTTTT,CASSQIAGGLGWATNEKLFF
TRBV7-2,.,TRBJ1-1,once,TGTGCCAGCAGCTTAGGCCCAGGATGGGCTGAAGCTTTCTTT,CASSLGPGWAEAFF